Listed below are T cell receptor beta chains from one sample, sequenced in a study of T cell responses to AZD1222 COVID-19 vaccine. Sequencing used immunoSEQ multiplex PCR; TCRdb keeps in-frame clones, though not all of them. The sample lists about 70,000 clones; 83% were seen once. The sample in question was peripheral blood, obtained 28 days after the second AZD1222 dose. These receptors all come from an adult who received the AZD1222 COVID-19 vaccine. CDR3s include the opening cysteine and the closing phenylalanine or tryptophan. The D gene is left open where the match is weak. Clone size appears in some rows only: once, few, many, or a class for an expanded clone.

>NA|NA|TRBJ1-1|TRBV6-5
TGTGCCAGCAGTTACTCGAGGGATACTGAAGCTTTCTTT
CASSYSRDTEAFF
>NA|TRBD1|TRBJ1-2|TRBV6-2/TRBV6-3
TGTGCCAGCAGCCAAAGCCCGACAGGGCCTGATGGCTACACCTTC
CASSQSPTGPDGYTF
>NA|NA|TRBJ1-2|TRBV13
TGTGCCAGCAGCTTAGGCCGTCAGGCGGAGAATGGCTACACCTTC
CASSLGRQAENGYTF
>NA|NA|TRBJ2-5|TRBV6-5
TGTGCCAGCAGCGTAGGGACGGATCAAGAGACCCAGTACTTC
CASSVGTDQETQYF
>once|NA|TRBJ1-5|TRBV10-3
TGTGCCATCAGCGAGGTCGGACAGAACAATCAGCCCCAGCATTTT
CAISEVGQNNQPQHF
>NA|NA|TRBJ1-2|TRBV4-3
TGCGCCAGCAGCCAAAGCGGGGTTTGGGGGTCCTATGGCTACACCTTC
CASSQSGVWGSYGYTF
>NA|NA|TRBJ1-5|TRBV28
TGTGCCAGCAGTTTGGGGAAACATCAGCCCCAGCATTTT
CASSLGKHQPQHF
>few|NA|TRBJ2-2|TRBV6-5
TGTGCCAGCAGTTACAGGGTAGACGGGGAGCTGTTTTTT
CASSYRVDGELFF
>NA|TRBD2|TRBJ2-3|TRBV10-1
TGCGCCAGCAGTTCGGCTAGCGGCGCAGATACGCAGTATTTT
CASSSASGADTQYF
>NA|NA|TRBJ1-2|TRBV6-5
TGTGCCAGCAGCCGAACGACAGCAGCACATGGCTACACCTTC
CASSRTTAAHGYTF
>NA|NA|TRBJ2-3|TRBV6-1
TGTGCCAGCAGTGAGAGATACCGGGGGGCGAGAGATACGCAGTATTTT
CASSERYRGARDTQYF
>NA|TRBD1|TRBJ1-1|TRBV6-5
TGTGCCAGCAGTTACCAGACAGGGCAGAACACTGAAGCTTTCTTT
CASSYQTGQNTEAFF
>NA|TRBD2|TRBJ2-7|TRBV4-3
TGCGCCAGCAGCCAAGATAGGCGGGGGTACGAGCAGTACTTC
CASSQDRRGYEQYF
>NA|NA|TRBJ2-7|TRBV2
TGTGCCAGAGGACACGAGCACTACGAGCAGTACTTC
CARGHEHYEQYF
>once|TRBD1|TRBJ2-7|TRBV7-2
TGTGCCAGCAGCTTAGAAGTGACAGGGGGCTACGAGCAGTACTTC
CASSLEVTGGYEQYF
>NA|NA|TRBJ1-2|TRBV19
TGTGCCAGTTTGAGGGACAACTATGGCTACACCTTC
CASLRDNYGYTF
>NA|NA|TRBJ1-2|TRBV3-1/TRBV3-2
TGTGCCAGCAGCCCGATTGCGGGACCGGGCTATGGCTACACCTTC
CASSPIAGPGYGYTF
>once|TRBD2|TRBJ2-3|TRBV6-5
TGTGCCAGCGAGCGGGGGGGCACAGATACGCAGTATTTT
CASERGGTDTQYF
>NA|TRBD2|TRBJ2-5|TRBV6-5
TGTGCCAGCAGGAGAAATAGCGGGGGGGCGCGGTCCCAGTACTTC
CASRRNSGGARSQYF
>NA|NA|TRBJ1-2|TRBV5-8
TGTGCCAGCAGCTCGCTTGACTCGTATGGCTACACCTTC
CASSSLDSYGYTF
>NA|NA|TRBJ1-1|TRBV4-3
TGCGCCAGCAGCCAAGATCCTCCAGGGCGGAACACTGAAGCTTTCTTT
CASSQDPPGRNTEAFF
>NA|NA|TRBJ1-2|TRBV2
TGTGCCAGCAGGGAGGTTGCCCGGACCTTC
CASREVARTF
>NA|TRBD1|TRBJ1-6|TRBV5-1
TGCGCCAGCAGCTCTAAGGGACAGGGGGAATCACCCCTCCACTTT
CASSSKGQGESPLHF
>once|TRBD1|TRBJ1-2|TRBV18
TGTGCCAGCTCACCAGGGGACAGTTCTTTATCTAACTATGGCTACACCTTC
CASSPGDSSLSNYGYTF
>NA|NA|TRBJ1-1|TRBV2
TGTGCCAGCTCTCAGTCTCGGCCGACCTCAAGCACTGAAGCTTTCTTT
CASSQSRPTSSTEAFF
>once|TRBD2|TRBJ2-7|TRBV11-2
TGTGCCAGCAGCTTAGTGCCCCGGGGGGAGCTCTACGAGCAGTACTTC
CASSLVPRGELYEQYF
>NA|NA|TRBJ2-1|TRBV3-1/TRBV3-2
TGTGCCAGCAGCCAAGAATCATACCTGCGGAGTTCCTACAATGAGCAGTTCTTC
CASSQESYLRSSYNEQFF
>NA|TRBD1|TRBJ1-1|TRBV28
TGTGCCAGCAGTCTGGAGGCAGGGGGCCGCATGAACACTGAAGCTTTCTTT
CASSLEAGGRMNTEAFF
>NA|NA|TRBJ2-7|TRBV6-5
TGTGCCAGCAGTTTCCGACAGGACTTGTACGAGCAGTACTTC
CASSFRQDLYEQYF
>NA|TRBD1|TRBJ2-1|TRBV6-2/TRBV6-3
TGTGCCAGCAGTTACTCGAAGCGTCAGGGGGCTGGTGAGCAGTTCTTC
CASSYSKRQGAGEQFF
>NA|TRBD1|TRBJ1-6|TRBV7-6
TGTGCCAGCAGCTCTTCGGAGGGGGCTCAGAATTCACCCCTCCACTTT
CASSSSEGAQNSPLHF
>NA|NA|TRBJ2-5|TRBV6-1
TGTGCCAGCAGTGAATCCGCCGGGGACCAAGAGACCCAGTACTTC
CASSESAGDQETQYF
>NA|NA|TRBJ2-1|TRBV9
TGTGCCAGCAGCGTAGGGGCAGGGATCCCCTACAATGAGCAGTTCTTC
CASSVGAGIPYNEQFF
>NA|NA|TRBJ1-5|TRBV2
TGTGCCAGCAGGAGGGAAAGCAATCAGCCCCAGCATTTT
CASRRESNQPQHF
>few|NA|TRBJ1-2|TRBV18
TGTGCCAGCTCACCGATGGGGAGCTATGGCTACACCTTC
CASSPMGSYGYTF
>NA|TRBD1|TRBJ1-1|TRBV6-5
TGTGCCAGCAGGGACAGGGGGCATGCTGAAGCTTTCTTT
CASRDRGHAEAFF
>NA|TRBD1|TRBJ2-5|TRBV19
TGTGCCAGTAGTATATATTTTGGGACAGAGAAAGAGACCCAGTACTTC
CASSIYFGTEKETQYF
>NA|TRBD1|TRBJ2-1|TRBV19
TGTGCCAGTAGTATAGCGACAGGGGGCTACAATGAGCAGTTCTTC
CASSIATGGYNEQFF
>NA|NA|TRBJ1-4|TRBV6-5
TGTGCCAGCAGTTACGTGGGGGATGAAAAACTGTTTTTT
CASSYVGDEKLFF
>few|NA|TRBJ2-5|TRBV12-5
TGTGCTAGTGGTTTGCATAGGGAGACCCAGTACTTC
CASGLHRETQYF
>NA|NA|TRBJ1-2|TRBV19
TGTGCCAGTAGTATCGGCGGGGGGCACGGTGGCTACACCTTC
CASSIGGGHGGYTF
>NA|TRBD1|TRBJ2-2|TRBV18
TGTGCCAGCTCACCACTGGGACAGGGGGCTATCGGCGGGGAGCTGTTTTTT
CASSPLGQGAIGGELFF
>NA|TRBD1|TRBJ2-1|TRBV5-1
TGCGCCAGCAGCTTTGGGACAGGGGCTTACAATGAGCAGTTCTTC
CASSFGTGAYNEQFF
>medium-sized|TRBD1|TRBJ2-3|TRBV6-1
TGTGCCAGCAGTGAAGGGACAGGGGCAGATACGCAGTATTTT
CASSEGTGADTQYF
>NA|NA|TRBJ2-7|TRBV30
TGTGCCTGGAGTGGCTGGGAGGAAGGCTACTACGAGCAGTACTTC
CAWSGWEEGYYEQYF
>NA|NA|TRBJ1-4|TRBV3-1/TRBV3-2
TGTGCCAGCAGGGACACGGGACAATCGGGTGAAAAACTGTTTTTT
CASRDTGQSGEKLFF
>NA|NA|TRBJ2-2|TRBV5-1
TGCGCCAGCAGCTCGACAGTGAACACCGGGGAGCTGTTTTTT
CASSSTVNTGELFF
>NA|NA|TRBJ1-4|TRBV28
TGTGCCCTTAAAGGCGCGAATGAAAAACTGTTTTTT
CALKGANEKLFF
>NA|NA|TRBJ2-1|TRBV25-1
TGTGCCAGCACCCAATTGAGGGAGGGGGCTGGTGAGCAGTTCTTC
CASTQLREGAGEQFF
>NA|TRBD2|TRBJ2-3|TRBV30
TGTGCCTGGACCCCTAGCGGGGTCACAGATACGCAGTATTTT
CAWTPSGVTDTQYF
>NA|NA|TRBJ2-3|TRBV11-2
TGTGCCAGCAGCTTATTTCGGGGGTTCACAGATACGCAGTATTTT
CASSLFRGFTDTQYF
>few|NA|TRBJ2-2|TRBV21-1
TGTGCCAGCAGCAAACGGGGCCAGGGCCAGAACACCGGGGAGCTGTTTTTT
CASSKRGQGQNTGELFF